The present T cell receptor beta chain was sequenced within a study of post-analysis software for immune sequencing data. Across the whole study: The patients showed relapsing-remitting, secondary progressive and progressive-relapsing multiple sclerosis courses. Study-wide results and limits: Same-batch preparations were strongly co-clustered by F measure. The five TRBV segments detected at higher frequency in patients than in controls included TRBV5-6, TRBV5-1 and TRBV20-1. Normalized Chao1 diversity in multiple sclerosis patients fell significantly below that of controls.

The germline V and J ends were trimmed by 0 bases and 4 bases, with 14 bases remaining between them. This CDR3 has 15 residues. In germline, CDR1 is SGHRS, CDR2 YFSETQ. Sequencing libraries made from TCR beta cDNA carried unique molecular identifiers. From the PCR reads, TCRdb called clonotypes with MiXCR, one entry per CDR3 protein. The sample includes about 400,000 distinct CDR3 sequences, roughly 30% of them seen just once. To note about this clonotype: What it binds is not known.

Sequenced input: blood. This TCR was sampled from a girl aged 10 to 17 with multiple sclerosis. The V gene is TRBV5-1, the J gene TRBJ2-7, with a possible D match to TRBD2 (6 bases). CDR3 loop: CASSLDWGSGYEQYF. In DNA form, the CDR3 reads TGCGCCAGCAGCTTGGACTGGGGGAGCGGGTACGAGCAGTACTTC.